A selection of T cell receptor beta chains follows, all from one sample in a study of cytomegalovirus exposure and HLA in healthy donors. The data were produced by immunoSEQ multiplex PCR, yet TCRdb's version contains in-frame clones alone and is incomplete. The sample consists of roughly 56,000 clones, 81% of them appearing once. The material sequenced was PBMCs. These receptor sequences come from a boy aged 5-17 years in good health and CMV-seropositive. Both conserved end residues are part of each CDR3. D genes are given only for firm matches. Not every row has a clone size; where given, it reads once, few, many or a size class.

D gene	J gene	clone size	V gene	CDR3 DNA	CDR3 protein
.	TRBJ1-2	.	TRBV20-1	TGCAGTGCTAGCTCCCCCTACGGCTACACCTTC	CSASSPYGYTF
TRBD2	TRBJ2-1	.	TRBV18	TGTGCCAGCTCAGGGGAACTAGCGGGGGCTGAGCAGTTCTTC	CASSGELAGAEQFF
.	TRBJ1-2	few	TRBV6-5	TGTGCCAGCAGTTATAGCGGGACCGTATCCTTC	CASSYSGTVSF
TRBD1	TRBJ2-7	.	TRBV7-8	TGTGCCAGCAGCTTGGCCGGACAGGCAAATCCCTACGAGCAGTACTTC	CASSLAGQANPYEQYF
TRBD1	TRBJ2-5	.	TRBV5-4	TGTGCCAGCAGCTTGGACAGGGGGGCGGCAGAGACCCAGTACTTC	CASSLDRGAAETQYF
.	TRBJ2-7	.	TRBV7-9	TGTGCCAGCAGCTTGGTCGCCAGGGACTCCTACGAGCAGTACTTC	CASSLVARDSYEQYF
.	TRBJ2-1	.	TRBV15	TGTGCCACCAGCCAACACCTTGACAGGACGGATGAGCAGTTCTTC	CATSQHLDRTDEQFF
.	TRBJ1-1	.	TRBV18	TGTGCCAGCTCACCAAACAGGGATTCTGAAGCTTTCTTT	CASSPNRDSEAFF
TRBD1	TRBJ1-4	once	TRBV5-4	TGTGCCAGCAGCCGGGGACAGTCTAATGAAAAACTGTTTTTT	CASSRGQSNEKLFF
TRBD2	TRBJ2-1	.	TRBV4-2	TGTGCCAGCAGCCAAGGTGCGGGGGGGCACAATGAGCAGTTCTTC	CASSQGAGGHNEQFF
TRBD2	TRBJ2-3	.	TRBV4-2	TGTGCCAGCAGCCAAGATTTTTATACTAGCGTCACAGATACGCAGTATTTT	CASSQDFYTSVTDTQYF
TRBD1	TRBJ1-6	.	TRBV27	TGTGCCAGCAGTTTCTGGACAGGGAGCTCCAATTCACCCCTCCACTTT	CASSFWTGSSNSPLHF
TRBD1	TRBJ1-6	.	TRBV27	TGTGCCAGCAGTTCCTGGACAGGGAATAATTCACCCCTCCACTTT	CASSSWTGNNSPLHF
.	TRBJ1-2	.	TRBV5-4	TGTGCCAGCGGGGGCCCGCCCGGTGGCTACACCTTC	CASGGPPGGYTF
.	TRBJ2-3	few	TRBV5-4	TGTGCCAGCAGCTTGGAAGCGGTCCGGCTCACAGATACGCAGTATTTT	CASSLEAVRLTDTQYF
.	TRBJ1-2	.	TRBV18	TGTGCCAGCTCACCAGGGGCACGGGCGGATAGCTACACCTTC	CASSPGARADSYTF
.	TRBJ1-1	.	TRBV4-1	TGCGCCAGCAGCGAAGGGGCCGCGGGGAACACTGAAGCTTTCTTT	CASSEGAAGNTEAFF
TRBD1	TRBJ2-5	once	TRBV7-9	TGTGCCAGCAGCCTTCAGCCGGGACAGGGAAGAGAGACCCAGTACTTC	CASSLQPGQGRETQYF
.	TRBJ2-7	.	TRBV6-6	TGTGCCAGCAGCAGGGACTCCTTCGGGGAGCAGTACTTC	CASSRDSFGEQYF
.	TRBJ2-3	.	TRBV11-3	TGTGCCAGCAGCCCACCACACACAGATACGCAGTATTTT	CASSPPHTDTQYF
.	TRBJ2-5	.	TRBV15	TGTGCCACCAGCACCGCTCCAATGGGGAGGGAGACCCAGTACTTC	CATSTAPMGRETQYF
TRBD1	TRBJ2-2	.	TRBV7-2	TGTGCCAGCACGTTGGGACAGGTGAACACCGGGGAGCTGTTTTTT	CASTLGQVNTGELFF
TRBD2	TRBJ2-1	.	TRBV19	TGTGCCAGCTCTAGCGGGGGGAGCAATGAGCAGTTCTTC	CASSSGGSNEQFF
.	TRBJ2-7	.	TRBV4-1	TGCGCCAGCAGCCGAAGTCCCCTGGGGGGGGGCCACTACGAGCAGTACTTC	CASSRSPLGGGHYEQYF
.	TRBJ1-5	.	TRBV6-1	TGTGCCAGCAGTCTAAAAGGGGGGGCAGGTCAGCCCCAGCATTTT	CASSLKGGAGQPQHF
.	TRBJ1-4	.	TRBV18	TGTGCCAGCTCACCATCCCGGACAGATGAAAAACTGTTTTTT	CASSPSRTDEKLFF
.	TRBJ1-5	.	TRBV19	TGTGCCAGTAACCTGGGAGTTAGCAATCAGCCCCAGCATTTT	CASNLGVSNQPQHF
.	TRBJ1-3	.	TRBV19	TGTGCCAGTAGTATGGTGAGAGGGATCTCTGGAAACACCATATATTTT	CASSMVRGISGNTIYF
TRBD2	TRBJ2-1	.	TRBV10-3	TGTGCCGCTAGCGGGGGGGCCAACAATGAGCAGTTCTTC	CAASGGANNEQFF
TRBD1	TRBJ2-7	.	TRBV5-1	TGCGCCAGCAGCTTGGCCCCAGGGGGTTACGAGCAGTACTTC	CASSLAPGGYEQYF
.	TRBJ2-1	.	TRBV9	TGTGCCAGCAGCGCCGGGTCTCTCCATGAGCAGTTCTTC	CASSAGSLHEQFF
.	TRBJ2-5	.	TRBV7-9	TGTGCCAGCAGCCCCCCGACGGGAATGGAGACCCAGTACTTC	CASSPPTGMETQYF
.	TRBJ1-6	.	TRBV15	TGTGCCACCAGCAGAATCTCCACTGGTCTTGCTTCACCCCTCCACTTT	CATSRISTGLASPLHF
.	TRBJ1-2	.	TRBV15	TGTGCCACCAGCAATCAGGGCTCGGTCTATGACTACACCTTC	CATSNQGSVYDYTF
.	TRBJ1-6	.	TRBV5-4	TGTGCCGAGAGCCTCGGGGGTGGCTCACCCCTCCACTTT	CAESLGGGSPLHF
TRBD2	TRBJ2-7	few	TRBV14	TGTGCCTTCCGAGAACCTCAGCGGGGCATCTCGTACTTC	CAFREPQRGISYF
.	TRBJ1-3	.	TRBV30	TGTGCCTTCGCCAAGGGGTCCTCTGGAAACACCATATATTTT	CAFAKGSSGNTIYF
TRBD2	TRBJ2-3	.	TRBV11-2	TGTGCCAGCAGCTTTAGCGGGGGCACAGATACGCAGTATTTT	CASSFSGGTDTQYF
.	TRBJ1-4	few	TRBV10-1	TGCGCCAGCCAGGACAGTAATAATGAAAAACTGTTTTTT	CASQDSNNEKLFF
TRBD1	TRBJ2-6	.	TRBV4-1	TGCGCCAGCAGCCACGGGGACAGGGGAATCTCTGGGGCCAACGTCCTGACTTTC	CASSHGDRGISGANVLTF
TRBD1	TRBJ2-1	.	TRBV7-6	TGTGCCAGCAGCGCCGGAACAGGTCGAGGGACAGGGACTGAGCAGTTCTTC	CASSAGTGRGTGTEQFF
TRBD2	TRBJ2-3	.	TRBV12-5	TGTGCTAGTGGGTCTCGCGGGGGGGCGACAGATACGCAGTATTTT	CASGSRGGATDTQYF